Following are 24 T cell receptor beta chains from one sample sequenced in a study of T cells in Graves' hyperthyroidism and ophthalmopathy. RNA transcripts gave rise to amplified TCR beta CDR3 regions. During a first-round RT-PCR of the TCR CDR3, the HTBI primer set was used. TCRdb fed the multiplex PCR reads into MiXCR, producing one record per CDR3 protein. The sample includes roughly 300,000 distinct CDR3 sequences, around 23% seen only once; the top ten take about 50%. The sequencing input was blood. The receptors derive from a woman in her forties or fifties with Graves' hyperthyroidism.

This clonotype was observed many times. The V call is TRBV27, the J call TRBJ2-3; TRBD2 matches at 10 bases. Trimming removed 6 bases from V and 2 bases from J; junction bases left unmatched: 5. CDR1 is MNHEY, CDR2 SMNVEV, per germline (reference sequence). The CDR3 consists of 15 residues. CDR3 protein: CASRLAGANTDTQYF. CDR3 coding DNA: TGTGCCAGCAGGCTAGCGGGGGCCAACACAGATACGCAGTATTTT.

This CDR3 reads CASGSVLGSYNEQFF. Here the CDR3 DNA reads TGTGCCAGTGGCTCAGTCTTAGGGTCCTACAATGAGCAGTTCTTC. This chain links TRBV2 with TRBJ2-1; D not resolved. V shed 9 bases and J shed 1 base, with 16 bases lying between them. Per the germline V gene, CDR1 is SNHLY and CDR2 is FYNNEI. This CDR3 is built from 15 residues.

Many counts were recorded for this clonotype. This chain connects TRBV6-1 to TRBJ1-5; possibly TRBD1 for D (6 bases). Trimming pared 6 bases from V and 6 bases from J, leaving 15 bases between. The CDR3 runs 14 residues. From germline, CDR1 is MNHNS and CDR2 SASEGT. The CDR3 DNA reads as TGTGCCAGCAGAGTAATGGGGGCGGTTCAGCCCCAGCATTTT. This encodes CASRVMGAVQPQHF.

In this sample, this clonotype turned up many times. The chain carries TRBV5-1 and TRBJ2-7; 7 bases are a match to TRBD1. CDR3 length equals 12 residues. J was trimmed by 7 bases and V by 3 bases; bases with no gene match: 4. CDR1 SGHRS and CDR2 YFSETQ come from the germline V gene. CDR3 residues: CASSSTGKEQYF. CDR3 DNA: TGCGCCAGCAGCTCGACAGGGAAAGAGCAGTACTTC.

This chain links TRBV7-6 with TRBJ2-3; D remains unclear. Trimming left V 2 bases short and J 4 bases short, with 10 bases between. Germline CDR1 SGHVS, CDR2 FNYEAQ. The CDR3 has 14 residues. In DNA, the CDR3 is TGTGCCAGCAGCTTATGGGAAGAGGCAGATACGCAGTATTTT. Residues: CASSLWEEADTQYF.

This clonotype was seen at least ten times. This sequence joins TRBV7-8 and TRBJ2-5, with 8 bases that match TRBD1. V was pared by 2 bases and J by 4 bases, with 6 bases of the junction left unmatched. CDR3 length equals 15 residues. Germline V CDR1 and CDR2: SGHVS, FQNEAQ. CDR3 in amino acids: CASSLMTGDRETQYF. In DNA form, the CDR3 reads TGTGCCAGCAGCTTAATGACAGGGGACCGAGAGACCCAGTACTTC.

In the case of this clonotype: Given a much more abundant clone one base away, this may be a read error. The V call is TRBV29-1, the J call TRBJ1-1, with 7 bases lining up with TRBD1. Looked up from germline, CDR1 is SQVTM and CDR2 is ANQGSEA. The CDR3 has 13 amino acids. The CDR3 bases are TGCGGCGTCACAGGGGACATGAACACTGAAGCTTTCTTT. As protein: CGVTGDMNTEAFF. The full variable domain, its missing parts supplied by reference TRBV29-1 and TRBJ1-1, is SAVISQKPSRDICQRGTSLTIQCQVDSQVTMMFWYRQQPGQSLTLIATANQGSEATYESGFVIDKFPISRPNLTFSTLTVSNMSPEDSSIYLCGVTGDMNTEAFFGQGTRLTVV.

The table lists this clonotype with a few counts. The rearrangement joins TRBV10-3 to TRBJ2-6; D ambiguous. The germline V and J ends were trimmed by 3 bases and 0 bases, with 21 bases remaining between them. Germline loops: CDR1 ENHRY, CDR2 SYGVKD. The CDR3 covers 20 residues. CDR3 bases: TGTGCCATCAGTGAAAGGGCCAAGCAGCGAGGTACCTCTGGGGCCAACGTCCTGACTTTC. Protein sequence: CAISERAKQRGTSGANVLTF.

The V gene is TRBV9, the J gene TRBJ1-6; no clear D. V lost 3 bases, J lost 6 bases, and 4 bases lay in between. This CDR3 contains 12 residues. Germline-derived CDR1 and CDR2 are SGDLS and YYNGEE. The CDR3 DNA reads TGTGCCAGCAGCGCGCTTAATTCACCCCTCCACTTT. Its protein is CASSALNSPLHF. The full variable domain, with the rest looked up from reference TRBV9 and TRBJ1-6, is DSGVTQTPKHLITATGQRVTLRCSPRSGDLSVYWYQQSLDQGLQFLIQYYNGEERAKGNILERFSAQQFPDLHSELNLSSLELGDSALYFCASSALNSPLHFGNGTRLTVT.

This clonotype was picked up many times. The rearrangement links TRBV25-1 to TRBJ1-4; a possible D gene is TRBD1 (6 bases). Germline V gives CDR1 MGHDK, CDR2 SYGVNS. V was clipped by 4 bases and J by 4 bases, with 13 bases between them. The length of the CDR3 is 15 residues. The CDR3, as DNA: TGTGCCAGCAGTGTTGGACAGAGCGGTAATGAAAAACTGTTTTTT. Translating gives CASSVGQSGNEKLFF.

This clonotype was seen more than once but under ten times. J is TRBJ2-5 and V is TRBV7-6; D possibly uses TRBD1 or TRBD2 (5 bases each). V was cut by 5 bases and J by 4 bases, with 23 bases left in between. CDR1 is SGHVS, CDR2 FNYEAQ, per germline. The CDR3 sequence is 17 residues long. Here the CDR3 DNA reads TGTGCCAGCAGCCCCCTTTCGGTGAGGGGCGGATTAGAGACCCAGTACTTC. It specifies CASSPLSVRGGLETQYF.

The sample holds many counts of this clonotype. The CDR3 spells CASSTVGQTLNTEAFF. The CDR3 region has the DNA TGTGCCAGCAGTACCGTGGGACAGACACTAAACACTGAAGCTTTCTTT. The J gene is TRBJ1-1, the V gene TRBV28; TRBD1 matches 7 bases. Looked up from germline, CDR1 is MDHEN and CDR2 is SYDVKM. There are 16 residues in the CDR3. J lost 2 bases, V lost 5 bases, and 11 bases had no gene match. The full variable domain, its missing parts supplied by reference TRBV28 and TRBJ1-1, is DVKVTQSSRYLVKRTGEKVFLECVQDMDHENMFWYRQDPGLGLRLIYFSYDVKMKEKGDIPEGYSVSREKKERFSLILESASTNQTSMYLCASSTVGQTLNTEAFFGQGTRLTVV.

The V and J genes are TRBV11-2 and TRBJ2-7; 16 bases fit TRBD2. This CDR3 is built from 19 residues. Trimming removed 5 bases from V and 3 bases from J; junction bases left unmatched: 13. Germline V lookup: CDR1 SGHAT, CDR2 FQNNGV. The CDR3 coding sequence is TGTGCCAGCAGCCCCGGGACTAGCGGGAGGGCCATACTCTACTACGAGCAGTACTTC. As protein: CASSPGTSGRAILYYEQYF.

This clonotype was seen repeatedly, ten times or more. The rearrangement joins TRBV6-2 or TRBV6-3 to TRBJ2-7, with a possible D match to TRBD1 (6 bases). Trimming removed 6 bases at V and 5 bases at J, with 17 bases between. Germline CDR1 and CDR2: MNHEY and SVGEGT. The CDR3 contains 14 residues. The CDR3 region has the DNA TGTGCCAGCAGATTGACAGGAGTCCTGGACGAGCAGTACTTC. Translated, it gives CASRLTGVLDEQYF.

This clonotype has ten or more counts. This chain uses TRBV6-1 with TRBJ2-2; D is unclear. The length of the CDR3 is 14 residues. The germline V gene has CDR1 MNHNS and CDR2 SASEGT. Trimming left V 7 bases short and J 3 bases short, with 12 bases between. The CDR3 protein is CASTPVIHTGELFF. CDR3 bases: TGTGCCAGCACCCCGGTAATCCACACCGGGGAGCTGTTTTTT.

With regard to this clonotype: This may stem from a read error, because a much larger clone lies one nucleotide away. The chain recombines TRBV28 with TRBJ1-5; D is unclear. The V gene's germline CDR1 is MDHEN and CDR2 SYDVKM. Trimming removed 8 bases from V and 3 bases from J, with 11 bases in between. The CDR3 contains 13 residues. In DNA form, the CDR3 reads TGTGCCAGCGGCCTCTTGATCAATCAGCCCCAGCATTTT. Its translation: CASGLLINQPQHF.

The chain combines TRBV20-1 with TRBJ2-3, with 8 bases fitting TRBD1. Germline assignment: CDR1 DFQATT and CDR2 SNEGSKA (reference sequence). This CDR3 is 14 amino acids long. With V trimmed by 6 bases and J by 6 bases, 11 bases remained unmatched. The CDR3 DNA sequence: TGCAGTGCCCAGGCGTCAGGGGGCTCGGATACGCAGTATTTT. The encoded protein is CSAQASGGSDTQYF.

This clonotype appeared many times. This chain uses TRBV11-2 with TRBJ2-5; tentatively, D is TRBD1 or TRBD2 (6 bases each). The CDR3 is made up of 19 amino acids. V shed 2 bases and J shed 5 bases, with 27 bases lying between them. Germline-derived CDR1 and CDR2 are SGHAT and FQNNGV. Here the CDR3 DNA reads TGTGCCAGCAGCTTAAAGGGTACAGGGTCGGGACTTAGAGGGGAGACCCAGTACTTC. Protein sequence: CASSLKGTGSGLRGETQYF.

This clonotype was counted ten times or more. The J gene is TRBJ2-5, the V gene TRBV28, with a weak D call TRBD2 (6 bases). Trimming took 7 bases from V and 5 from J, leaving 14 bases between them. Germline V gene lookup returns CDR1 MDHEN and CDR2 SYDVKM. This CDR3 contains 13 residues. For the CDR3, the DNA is TGTGCCAGCAAACTGGAGGGAGCGGAGACCCAGTACTTC. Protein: CASKLEGAETQYF.

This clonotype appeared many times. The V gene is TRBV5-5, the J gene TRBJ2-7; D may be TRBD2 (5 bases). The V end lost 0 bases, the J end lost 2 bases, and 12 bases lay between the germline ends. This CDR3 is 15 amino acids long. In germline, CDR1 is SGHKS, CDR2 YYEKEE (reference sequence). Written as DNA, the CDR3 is TGTGCCAGCAGCTTGGAATGGAACGGGGCCTACGAGCAGTACTTC. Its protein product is CASSLEWNGAYEQYF.

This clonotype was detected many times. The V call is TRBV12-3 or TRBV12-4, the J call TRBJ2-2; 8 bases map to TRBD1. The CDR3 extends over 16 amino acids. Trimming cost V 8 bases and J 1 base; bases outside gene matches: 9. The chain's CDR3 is CASPFYGTGNTGELFF. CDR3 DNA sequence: TGTGCCAGCCCGTTTTACGGGACAGGGAACACCGGGGAGCTGTTTTTT.

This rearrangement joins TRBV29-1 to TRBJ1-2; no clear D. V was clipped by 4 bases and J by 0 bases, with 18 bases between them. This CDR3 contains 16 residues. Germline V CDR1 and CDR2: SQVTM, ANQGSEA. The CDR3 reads CSVGMTQTSPNYGYTF. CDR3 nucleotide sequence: TGCAGCGTTGGTATGACACAGACTTCACCTAACTATGGCTACACCTTC.

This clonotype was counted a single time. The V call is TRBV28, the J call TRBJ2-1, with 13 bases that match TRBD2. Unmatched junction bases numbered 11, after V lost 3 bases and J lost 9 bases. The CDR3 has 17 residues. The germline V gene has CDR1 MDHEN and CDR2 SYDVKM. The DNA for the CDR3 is TGTGCCAGCAGTTTCACTAGCGGGGGGGCGGCAAGGACTGAGCAGTTCTTC. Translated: CASSFTSGGAARTEQFF. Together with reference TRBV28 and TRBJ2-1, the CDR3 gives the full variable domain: DVKVTQSSRYLVKRTGEKVFLECVQDMDHENMFWYRQDPGLGLRLIYFSYDVKMKEKGDIPEGYSVSREKKERFSLILESASTNQTSMYLCASSFTSGGAARTEQFFGPGTRLTVL.

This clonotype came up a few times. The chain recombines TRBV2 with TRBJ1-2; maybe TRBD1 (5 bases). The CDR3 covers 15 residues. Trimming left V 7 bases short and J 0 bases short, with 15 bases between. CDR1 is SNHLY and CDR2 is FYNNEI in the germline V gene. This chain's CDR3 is CASNELVTANYGYTF. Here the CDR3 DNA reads TGTGCCAGCAACGAGCTAGTGACAGCTAACTATGGCTACACCTTC.